The clone carrying this T cell receptor (beta chain) showed up just a few times. The source of the sample is a study of T-cell memory formation after mild COVID-19. TCRdb processed the 5' RACE reads anew with MiXCR; each CDR3 protein has one entry. The sample has around 340,000 distinct CDR3 sequences; over 10% are singletons. V was clipped by 7 bases and J by 10 bases, with 14 bases between them. From germline, CDR1 is SGHAT and CDR2 FQNNGV. This CDR3 contains 12 residues. Input material: PBMCs or a T cell subset sorted from them (not recorded which). This clonotype originated in a man aged 18 to 29 who had mild COVID-19 (a few samples of this study predate the infection). Cell type and time point are not known. V and J are TRBV11-2 and TRBJ2-1; D is possibly TRBD1 (5 bases). Here the CDR3 DNA reads TGTGCCAGCAACGAACAGGAATTAGAGCAGTTCTTC. Translated: CASNEQELEQFF.